This T cell receptor beta chain was identified during a study of response to subunit inactivated influenza vaccine. Germline CDR1 and CDR2: SGHAT and FQNNGV. The CDR3 spans 14 residues. Trimming removed 5 bases from V and 10 bases from J; junction bases left unmatched: 13. TCRdb called the RT-PCR reads again in MiXCR, with one record for every CDR3 protein. The table has about 300,000 distinct CDR3 sequences, about a fifth seen once. In this sample, this clonotype turned up a few times. The TCR sequence derives from a man aged 45 to 70 who received an inactivated influenza vaccine. Sequences were derived from PBMCs from blood, sampled less than 22 months after vaccination. The chain carries TRBV11-2 and TRBJ1-1, with 7 bases matching TRBD1. CDR3 sequence reads: CASSLRVGGDVAFF. CDR3 bases: TGTGCCAGCAGCCTCCGGGTAGGGGGCGATGTAGCTTTCTTT.